This TCR beta chain stems from a study of CD8 T cells in ankylosing spondylitis. Points from the study as a whole: Among TCR beta sequences, a motif of about 8 highly homologous variants appeared characteristic of ankylosing spondylitis blood. CD8+ by phenotype, disease-linked clones were relatively rare in peripheral blood.

5'-RACE, quantitative and with molecular barcodes, yielded the TCR beta libraries. TCRdb ran MiXCR on the 5' RACE reads and lists one entry per CDR3 protein. The top ten hold 4% to 5.5% of the sample, which has about 250,000 distinct CDR3 sequences, roughly 32% seen once. Details on this clonotype: Its antigen is undetermined.

The CDR3 runs to 14 residues. The V and J ends lost 8 bases and 3 bases respectively, with 15 bases between them. Sequenced: blood, either unsorted or a sorted T cell fraction (not recorded which). The receptor comes from a male donor with ankylosing spondylitis or in good health (not recorded which). This chain joins TRBV12-3 or TRBV12-4 and TRBJ2-3; D is possibly TRBD2 (5 bases). This CDR3 reads CASLKAAVTDTQYF. The DNA for the CDR3 is TGTGCCAGCCTAAAAGCGGCGGTGACAGATACGCAGTATTTT.